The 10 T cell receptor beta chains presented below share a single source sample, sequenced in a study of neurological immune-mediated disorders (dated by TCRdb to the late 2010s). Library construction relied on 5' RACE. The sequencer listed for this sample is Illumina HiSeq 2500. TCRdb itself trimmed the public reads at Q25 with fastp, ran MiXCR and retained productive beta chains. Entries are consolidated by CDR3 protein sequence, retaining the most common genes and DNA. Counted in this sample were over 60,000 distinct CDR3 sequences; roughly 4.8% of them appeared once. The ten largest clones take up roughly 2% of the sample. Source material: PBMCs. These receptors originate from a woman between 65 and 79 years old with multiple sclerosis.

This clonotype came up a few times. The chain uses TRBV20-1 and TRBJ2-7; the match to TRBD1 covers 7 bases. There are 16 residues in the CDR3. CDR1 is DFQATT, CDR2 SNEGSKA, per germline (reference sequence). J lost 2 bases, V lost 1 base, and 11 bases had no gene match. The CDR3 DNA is TGCAGTGCTAGAGTTCCAAAGACAGGGCAAACCTACGAGCAGTACTTC. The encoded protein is CSARVPKTGQTYEQYF.

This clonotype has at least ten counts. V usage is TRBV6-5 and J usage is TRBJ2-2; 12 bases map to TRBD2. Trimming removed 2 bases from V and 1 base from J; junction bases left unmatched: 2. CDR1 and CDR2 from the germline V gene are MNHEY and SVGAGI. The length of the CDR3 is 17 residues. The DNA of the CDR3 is TGTGCCAGCAGTTACCCGACTAGCGGGGGGAACACCGGGGAGCTGTTTTTT. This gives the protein CASSYPTSGGNTGELFF.

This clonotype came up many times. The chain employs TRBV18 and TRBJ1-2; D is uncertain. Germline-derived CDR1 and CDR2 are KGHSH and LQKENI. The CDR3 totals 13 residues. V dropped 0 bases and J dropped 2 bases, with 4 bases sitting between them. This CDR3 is CASSPPGNYGYTF. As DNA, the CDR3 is TGTGCCAGCTCACCACCAGGAAACTATGGCTACACCTTC.

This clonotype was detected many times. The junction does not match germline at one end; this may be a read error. This CDR3 is CASNLNQGDGPYGYTF. The CDR3 coding sequence is TGTGCCAGCAACTTGAACCAAGGAGACGGCCCCTATGGCTACACCTTC. This chain joins TRBV5-6 and TRBJ1-2; no reliable D call. This CDR3 comprises 16 residues. Germline-derived CDR1 and CDR2 are SGHDT and YYEEEE.

The chain's CDR3 is CASSLQAGESYEQYF. CDR3 DNA: TGTGCCAGCAGTTTACAGGCAGGGGAATCCTACGAGCAGTACTTC. The chain carries TRBV12-3 or TRBV12-4 and TRBJ2-7; D perhaps matches TRBD1 (6 bases). The CDR3 has 15 amino acids. V gave up 2 bases and J gave up 1 base, with 12 bases separating them.

The CDR3 sequence: CASSQPAGESYNEQFF. The CDR3 DNA follows: TGTGCCAGCTCACAACCAGCGGGAGAGTCTTACAATGAGCAGTTCTTC. The V gene is TRBV18, the J gene TRBJ2-1, with 8 bases lining up with TRBD2. V dropped 4 bases and J dropped 4; count of bases not matched to a gene: 9. This CDR3 is 16 amino acids long. The V gene's germline CDR1 is KGHSH and CDR2 LQKENI.

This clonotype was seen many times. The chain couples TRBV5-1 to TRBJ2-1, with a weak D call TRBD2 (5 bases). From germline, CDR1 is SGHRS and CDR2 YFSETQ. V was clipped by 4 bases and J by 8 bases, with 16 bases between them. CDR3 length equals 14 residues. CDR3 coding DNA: TGCGCCAGCAGCCTGGAGGTTAGAACGGATGAGCAGTTCTTC. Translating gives CASSLEVRTDEQFF.

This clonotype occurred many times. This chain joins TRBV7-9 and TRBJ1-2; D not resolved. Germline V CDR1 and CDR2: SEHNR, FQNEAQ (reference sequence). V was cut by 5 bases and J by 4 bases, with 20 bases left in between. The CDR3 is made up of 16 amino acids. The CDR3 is CASSPRTPGNFYGYTF. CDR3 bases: TGTGCCAGCAGCCCCCGAACCCCCGGGAATTTCTATGGCTACACCTTC.

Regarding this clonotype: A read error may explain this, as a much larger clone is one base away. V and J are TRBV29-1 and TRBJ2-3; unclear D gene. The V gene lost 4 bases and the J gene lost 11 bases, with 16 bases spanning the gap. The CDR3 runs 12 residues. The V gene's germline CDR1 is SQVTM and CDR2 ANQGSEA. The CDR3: CSVVLSTYKQYF. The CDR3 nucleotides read TGCAGCGTTGTCCTCTCCACCTATAAGCAGTATTTT.

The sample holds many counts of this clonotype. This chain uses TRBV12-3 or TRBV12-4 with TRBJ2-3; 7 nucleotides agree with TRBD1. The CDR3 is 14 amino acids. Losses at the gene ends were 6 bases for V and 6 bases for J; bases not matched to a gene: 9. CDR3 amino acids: CASSEQNRGDTQYF. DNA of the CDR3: TGTGCCAGCAGCGAACAAAACAGGGGTGATACGCAGTATTTT.